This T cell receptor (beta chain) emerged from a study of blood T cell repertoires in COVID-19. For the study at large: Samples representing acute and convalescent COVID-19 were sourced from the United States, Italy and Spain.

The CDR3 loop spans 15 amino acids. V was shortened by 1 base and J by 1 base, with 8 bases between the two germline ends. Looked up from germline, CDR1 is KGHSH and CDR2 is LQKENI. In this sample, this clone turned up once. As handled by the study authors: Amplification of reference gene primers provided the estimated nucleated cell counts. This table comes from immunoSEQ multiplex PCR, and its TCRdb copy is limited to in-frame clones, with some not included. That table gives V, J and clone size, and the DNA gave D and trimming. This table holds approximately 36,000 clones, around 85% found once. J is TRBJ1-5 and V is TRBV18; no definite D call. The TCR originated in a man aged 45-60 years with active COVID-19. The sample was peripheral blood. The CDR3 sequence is CASSPLAASNQPQHF. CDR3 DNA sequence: TGTGCCAGCTCACCACTAGCAGCAAGCAATCAGCCCCAGCATTTT.